This section outlines one T cell receptor (beta chain) sequence together with its context. What it recognizes is unknown. As for time point: week 47, end of study. In every dose of vaccine, 300 ug of mutant IDH1 20-mer peptide was given alongside topical imiquimod. The data belong to a study of a mutant IDH1 vaccine in newly diagnosed glioma. Notes on the study in general: Across multiple MHC alleles, approximately 93% of patients had vaccine-induced responses.

Here immunoSEQ multiplex PCR was the method, and the copy in TCRdb shows in-frame clones only, minus some. Here the sample spans just over 60,000 clones, roughly four fifths being singletons. V shed 1 base and J shed 8 bases, with 14 bases lying between them. This CDR3 spans 14 amino acids. Germline CDR1 PRHDT, CDR2 FYEKMQ (reference sequence). The rearrangement uses TRBV13 and TRBJ1-2; D call uncertain. This sample comprised PBMCs, obtained from a glioma patient whose treatment included an IDH1 peptide vaccine. This TCR was recovered from a young man with glioma. The CDR3 DNA reads TGTGCCAGCAGCTTAGATGAGGTTCTAGGGGGCTACACCTTC. Its protein product is CASSLDEVLGGYTF.